This T cell receptor (beta chain) was profiled in a study of shared clonotypes between healthy human individuals. Germline V gene data show CDR1 as MDHEN and CDR2 as SYDVKM. Termini included, the CDR3 measures 13 amino acids. Some clones are missing from TCRdb's copy, which holds only in-frame ones; the method was immunoSEQ multiplex PCR. The table lists roughly 2.4 million clones, 90% to 96% of them singletons, with roughly 0.13% in the top ten. A remark on this clone: The conserved closing phenylalanine or tryptophan is absent in this CDR3, likely reflecting a read error. The limits of the CDR3 on the DNA are not certain, so only TCRdb's listed CDR3 is given.

Source material: naive CD4+ T cells sorted from blood. Regarding subset: CD45RA+ positively selected. The chain is built from TRBV28 and TRBJ1-2. This TCR derives from a young man in good health. The CDR3: CASSGGKRGPPRL.